This paragraph covers one TCR beta chain sequence. The antigen is undetermined. The CDR3 extends over 16 amino acids. V lost 1 base, J lost 6 bases, and 8 bases stayed unmatched. Germline CDR1 reads MDHEN; CDR2 reads SYDVKM. The data originate from a study of PD-1 blockade in mismatch repair-deficient tumors. Study as a whole: All were previously treated, progressing patients with around 12 mismatch repair-deficient cancer types. Study-level results: Tumor-resident clones, often absent from pretreatment blood, expanded after pembrolizumab and then contracted.

Mismatch repair deficiency was confirmed in all patients, by PCR or immunohistochemistry. The TCR-sequenced patients were a few responders to pembrolizumab. Produced via immunoSEQ multiplex PCR; TCRdb's table is partial and in-frame only. The sample has approximately 63,000 clones; about nine tenths are singletons. The rearrangement links TRBV28 to TRBJ2-4, with 8 bases aligning to TRBD1. Material: peripheral blood, obtained 52 weeks after starting pembrolizumab. The sequence derives from an adult with mismatch repair-deficient cancer. The CDR3 is CASSLFRTGKVNIQYF. The CDR3 DNA is TGTGCCAGCAGTTTATTCCGGACAGGGAAGGTAAACATTCAGTACTTC.